This T cell receptor beta chain appears in the sequencing data of a study of blood T cell repertoires in COVID-19. Individuals aged about 18 to 90 years were recruited from 20 to 25 US areas. Participant-given clinical history determined each cohort assignment. Each exposed participant met a COVID-19 case in the 2 weeks preceding study entry. CDR3 size: 16 residues. The germline V gene encodes CDR1 LGHDT and CDR2 YNNKEL (reference sequence). V was clipped by 4 bases and J by 1 base, with 16 bases between them. The repertoire was sequenced with immunoSEQ multiplex PCR; TCRdb's copy has only in-frame clones and lacks some. The sample comprises 150,000 to 200,000 clones, roughly 83% of which are singletons, and around 5.1% rests with the top ten.

The chain links TRBV3-1 (or the pseudogene TRBV3-2) to TRBJ2-5, with D perhaps TRBD2 (6 bases). Sequencing input: PBMCs or T cells enriched from blood (not recorded which). This sequence was found in a man between 65 and 85 years old who had been exposed to COVID-19. This CDR3 reads CASSPRGGALQETQYF. In DNA, the CDR3 is TGTGCCAGCAGCCCCCGGGGCGGGGCACTCCAAGAGACCCAGTACTTC.